The 20 T cell receptor beta chains listed next were all sequenced from one sample in a study of shared clonotypes between healthy human individuals. TCRdb's table, derived via immunoSEQ multiplex PCR, lists solely in-frame clones and lacks some. The table shows approximately 350,000 clones, with approximately 96% occurring only once. Sequenced material: memory CD8+ T cells sorted from blood. Subset noted: CD45RO+ cells pooled with CCR7-negative TemRA cells. The receptors derive from a man under 40 in good health.

V gene TRBV5-6 combines with J gene TRBJ2-3; D tentatively fits TRBD1 or TRBD2 (5 bases each). V was trimmed by 6 bases and J by 2 bases, leaving 13 bases between them. Germline V gene sequence: CDR1 SGHDT, CDR2 YYEEEE. CDR3 length equals 14 residues. The CDR3 nucleotides read TGTGCCAGCAACCAGGGACCGTACACAGATACGCAGTATTTT. This encodes CASNQGPYTDTQYF.

This sequence joins TRBV30 and TRBJ1-6, with TRBD1 identical over 7 bases. Per germline, CDR1 GTSNPN and CDR2 SVGIG (reference sequence). V gave up 3 bases and J gave up 6 bases; unmatched junction bases: 5. This CDR3 comprises 14 residues. For the CDR3, the DNA is TGTGCCTGGAGAGCCGGGACAGTTAATTCACCCCTCCACTTT. As protein: CAWRAGTVNSPLHF.

The chain joins TRBV6-5 to TRBJ2-7; D remains ambiguous. CDR3 length: 16 residues. In germline, CDR1 is MNHEY, CDR2 SVGAGI. Trimming left V 0 bases short and J 0 bases short, with 12 bases between. CDR3 nucleotide sequence: TGTGCCAGCAGTTACTCGATAGGTTCCCGCTCCTACGAGCAGTACTTC. Its translation: CASSYSIGSRSYEQYF.

The DNA for the CDR3 is TGTGCCAGCAGTGTACGGACAGGGGTGAACTATGGCTACACCTTC. It codes for CASSVRTGVNYGYTF. The rearrangement uses TRBV6-5 and TRBJ1-2; 9 bases agree with TRBD1. CDR1 is MNHEY and CDR2 is SVGAGI in the germline V gene. V was pared by 5 bases and J by 2 bases, with 6 bases of the junction left unmatched. The CDR3 consists of 15 residues.

This rearrangement joins TRBV4-1 to TRBJ2-1; 9 nucleotides align to TRBD2. Losses at the gene ends were 4 bases for V and 7 bases for J; bases not matched to a gene: 11. This CDR3 region has 16 residues. Germline values: CDR1 MGHRA, CDR2 YSYEKL. This chain's CDR3 is CASSREGTSSTNEQFF. The CDR3 DNA follows: TGCGCCAGCAGCCGCGAGGGGACTAGCTCTACAAATGAGCAGTTCTTC.

The V gene is TRBV11-2, the J gene TRBJ2-7; 9 bases are a match to TRBD2. Per germline, CDR1 SGHAT and CDR2 FQNNGV. The CDR3 covers 14 residues. V lost 3 bases and J lost 2; bases outside the gene matches: 2. The CDR3 region has the DNA TGTGCCAGCAGCTTTAGCGGGAGTGCCTACGAGCAGTACTTC. Protein: CASSFSGSAYEQYF.

This clone was seen once. The chain is built from TRBV7-9 and TRBJ2-7; no definite D call. CDR3 length: 12 amino acids. V lost 5 bases and J 4 bases, leaving 9 bases between the germline ends. Per the germline V gene, CDR1 is SEHNR and CDR2 is FQNEAQ (reference sequence). CDR3 residues: CASSLPSYEQYF. DNA for the CDR3: TGTGCCAGCAGCCTACCCTCGTACGAGCAGTACTTC.

J is TRBJ1-3 and V is TRBV5-1; no firm D call. Per germline, CDR1 SGHRS and CDR2 YFSETQ. Trimming shortened V by 4 bases and J by 0 bases, and 11 bases separated the two germline ends. This CDR3 region has 15 residues. The CDR3 DNA follows: TGCGCCAGCAGCCCAACGGAGAGCTCTGGAAACACCATATATTTT. Residues: CASSPTESSGNTIYF.

The chain recombines TRBV5-6 with TRBJ2-4; 8 bases line up with TRBD1. Germline assignment: CDR1 SGHDT and CDR2 YYEEEE. The junction had 2 bases not matched to a gene; V was cut back by 1 base and J by 2 bases. The CDR3 consists of 15 residues. In nucleotides, the CDR3 is TGTGCCAGCAGCTTGACAGGGGGGTCCAAAAACATTCAGTACTTC. It encodes CASSLTGGSKNIQYF.

This rearrangement joins TRBV14 to TRBJ2-3; 7 bases map to TRBD1. Germline trimming cut 6 bases from V and 2 bases from J; bases unmatched to any gene: 5. Germline lookup yields CDR1 SGHDN and CDR2 FVKESK. The CDR3 has 14 amino acids. CDR3 sequence reads: CASRPTGTTDTQYF. CDR3 in DNA: TGTGCCAGCAGACCGACAGGGACCACAGATACGCAGTATTTT.

In the case of this clone: Other nucleotide sequences from this sample produce the same CDR3. CDR3 loop: CSATGGGYTF. The CDR3 DNA reads TGCAGTGCTACTGGGGGCGGCTACACCTTC. The chain employs TRBV20-1 and TRBJ1-2, with a tentative D call TRBD1 (6 bases). CDR3 length: 10 residues. Germline V gene lookup returns CDR1 DFQATT and CDR2 SNEGSKA (reference sequence). Trimming left V 4 bases short and J 8 bases short, with 8 bases between.

The chain has TRBV12-5 and TRBJ2-1; 8 bases align to TRBD2. Per the germline V gene, CDR1 is LGHNT and CDR2 is FRNRAP. The CDR3 loop spans 14 amino acids. The V gene end was trimmed by 5 bases and the J gene end by 4 bases; junction bases not matched to a gene: 4. CDR3 loop: CASGREGLYNEQFF. CDR3 in DNA: TGTGCTAGTGGTCGGGAGGGATTATACAATGAGCAGTTCTTC.

This chain uses TRBV28 with TRBJ2-6; D call uncertain. Germline-derived CDR1 and CDR2 are MDHEN and SYDVKM. The CDR3 has 15 residues. The V and J ends lost 7 bases and 0 bases respectively, with 10 bases between them. CDR3 protein: CASTVSYSGANVLTF. The DNA of the CDR3 is TGTGCCAGCACCGTCTCTTACTCTGGGGCCAACGTCCTGACTTTC.

The J gene is TRBJ2-5, the V gene TRBV7-9, with TRBD2 matching 11 bases. With V trimmed by 5 bases and J by 4 bases, 6 bases remained unmatched. The CDR3 covers 15 residues. Germline lookup yields CDR1 SEHNR and CDR2 FQNEAQ (reference sequence). The CDR3 nucleotides read TGTGCCAGCAGCGGTGGTCTAGCGGGGGGAGAGACCCAGTACTTC. Translating gives CASSGGLAGGETQYF.

The chain is built from TRBV28 and TRBJ2-5; 7 positions match TRBD1. The CDR3 covers 14 residues. The germline V gene encodes CDR1 MDHEN and CDR2 SYDVKM. Trimming took 4 bases from V and 5 from J; bases not matched to a gene: 7. The CDR3 is CASSSAGGEETQYF. For the CDR3, the DNA is TGTGCCAGCAGTTCCGCAGGGGGAGAGGAGACCCAGTACTTC.

The V call is TRBV15, the J call TRBJ2-7, with 13 bases aligning to TRBD2. The junction had 5 bases not matched to a gene; V was cut back by 5 bases and J by 4 bases. The CDR3 length is 15 residues. Germline CDR1 and CDR2: LNHNV and YYDKDF (reference sequence). The CDR3 DNA is TGTGCCACCAGCCCGGGACTAGCGGGACGTTACGAGCAGTACTTC. Amino acid sequence: CATSPGLAGRYEQYF.

This chain links TRBV6-1 with TRBJ2-7; D call uncertain. V dropped 7 bases and J dropped 3 bases, with 16 bases sitting between them. In germline, CDR1 is MNHNS, CDR2 SASEGT. The CDR3 runs to 14 residues. The CDR3 coding sequence is TGTGCCAGCACCCGAGCGAGGACCCTCTACGAGCAGTACTTC. It specifies CASTRARTLYEQYF.

This sequence joins TRBV2 and TRBJ2-7; a weak D match, TRBD2 (6 bases). The CDR3 extends over 15 amino acids. CDR1 is SNHLY and CDR2 is FYNNEI in the germline V gene. V was clipped by 6 bases and J by 1 base, with 16 bases between them. CDR3 DNA: TGTGCCAGCAGGGGGGTGACTAGTAGGTCCTACGAGCAGTACTTC. Amino acid sequence: CASRGVTSRSYEQYF. The whole variable domain, filled in from reference TRBV2 and TRBJ2-7, reads EPEVTQTPSHQVTQMGQEVILRCVPISNHLYFYWYRQILGQKVEFLVSFYNNEISEKSEIFDDQFSVERPDGSNFTLKIRSTKLEDSAMYFCASRGVTSRSYEQYFGPGTRLTVT.

This sequence joins TRBV7-9 and TRBJ1-2; TRBD1 might be the D (6 bases). V lost 6 bases and J lost 7, with 15 bases in between. The length of the CDR3 is 13 residues. Germline V gene sequence: CDR1 SEHNR, CDR2 FQNEAQ (reference sequence). The CDR3 loop reads CASSYGTNGGYTF. DNA for the CDR3: TGTGCCAGCAGTTACGGGACAAATGGTGGCTACACCTTC.

The V and J genes are TRBV6-4 and TRBJ2-5, with 8 bases fitting TRBD2. J lost 5 bases, V lost 5 bases, and 10 bases had no gene match. This CDR3 comprises 15 residues. CDR1 MRHNA and CDR2 SNTAGT come from the germline V gene. The CDR3 DNA is TGTGCCAGCAGTCAATCCGGGACTAGGGGGGAGACCCAGTACTTC. It is translated as CASSQSGTRGETQYF.